These T cell receptor beta chains were read from a single sample in a study of T cells in Graves' hyperthyroidism and ophthalmopathy. Via MiXCR, TCRdb re-called the multiplex PCR reads, giving one row per CDR3 protein. This table has 550,000 to 600,000 distinct CDR3 sequences, about a sixth appearing once. The source material was blood. These receptor sequences come from a woman under 30 with Graves' hyperthyroidism. Each CDR3 is given with its conserved first and last residue. A D gene is named only where the DNA matches it firmly. Rows give clone size only sometimes, using once, few, many, or a class for an expanded clone.

V: TRBV4-2
D: TRBD1
J: TRBJ1-2
size: many
DNA: TGTGCCAGCAGCCAACCCGGCACAGGGGGAATATATGGCTACACCTTC
CDR3: CASSQPGTGGIYGYTF

V: TRBV6-2/TRBV6-3
D: -
J: TRBJ2-1
size: -
DNA: TGTGCCAGCCGTGGGGGGCTTTCCCCGATGATTGAGCAGTTCTTC
CDR3: CASRGGLSPMIEQFF

V: TRBV7-2
D: -
J: TRBJ2-7
size: few
DNA: TGTGCCAGCAGCCGAGGGGATTTGGGCTCCTACGAGCAGTACTTC
CDR3: CASSRGDLGSYEQYF

V: TRBV4-2
D: TRBD2
J: TRBJ2-5
size: few
DNA: TGTGCCAGCAGCCAAGGCCGGGAGGGAGAGACCCAGTACTTC
CDR3: CASSQGREGETQYF

V: TRBV5-8
D: -
J: TRBJ1-1
size: many
DNA: TGTGCCAGCAGCACACAGGGCCTGAACACTGAAGCTTTCTTT
CDR3: CASSTQGLNTEAFF

V: TRBV6-2/TRBV6-3
D: -
J: TRBJ2-1
size: -
DNA: TGTGCCAGCAGGACAGGTATCTACAATGAGCAGTTCTTC
CDR3: CASRTGIYNEQFF

V: TRBV20-1
D: TRBD2
J: TRBJ2-2
size: -
DNA: TGCAGTGCTAGAGTCGCAGCGGGGGGTACCGGGGAGCTGTTTTTT
CDR3: CSARVAAGGTGELFF

V: TRBV20-1
D: -
J: TRBJ1-4
size: many
DNA: TGCAGTGCTAGATCTGGGGACGGGAATGAAAAACTGTTTTTT
CDR3: CSARSGDGNEKLFF

V: TRBV28
D: -
J: TRBJ1-2
size: many
DNA: TGTGCCAGCATCGAGGGAAGTGAAAACTATGGCTACACCTTC
CDR3: CASIEGSENYGYTF

V: TRBV30
D: TRBD1
J: TRBJ1-5
size: many
DNA: TGTGCCTGGACGGGACAGGGGGCGCTTGGCAATCAGCCCCAGCATTTT
CDR3: CAWTGQGALGNQPQHF

V: TRBV4-1
D: -
J: TRBJ1-5
size: few
DNA: TGCGCCAGCAGCCAATACAGGGTCGGGCAGCCCCAGCATTTT
CDR3: CASSQYRVGQPQHF

V: TRBV7-6
D: -
J: TRBJ2-5
size: many
DNA: TGTGCCAGCAGCCCCACAGGGCAGGGAGAGACCCAGTACTTC
CDR3: CASSPTGQGETQYF

V: TRBV9
D: -
J: TRBJ1-5
size: -
DNA: TGTGCCAGCAGCGTCGCCATGTGGCAGCCCCAGCATTTT
CDR3: CASSVAMWQPQHF

V: TRBV6-2/TRBV6-3
D: TRBD2
J: TRBJ2-7
size: few
DNA: TGTGCCAGCAGTCAGAGCGGGGGGACCTACGAGCAGTACTTC
CDR3: CASSQSGGTYEQYF

V: TRBV5-1
D: TRBD1
J: TRBJ1-1
size: -
DNA: TGCGCCAGCAGCTCGGAGGGACAGCAAGCTTTCTTT
CDR3: CASSSEGQQAFF

V: TRBV15
D: -
J: TRBJ1-1
size: many
DNA: TGTGCCACCAGCAGAGATAAAGGCCTTAACACTGAAGCTTTCTTT
CDR3: CATSRDKGLNTEAFF

V: TRBV7-8
D: -
J: TRBJ1-4
size: -
DNA: TGTGCCAGCAGCTCCCGGACGGAATCCACTGAAAAACTGTTTTTT
CDR3: CASSSRTESTEKLFF

V: TRBV20-1
D: TRBD2
J: TRBJ2-5
size: -
DNA: TGCAGTGCTAGAAGTTTTAGAGCGGGAGGAGTCCAAACACAAGAGACCCAGTACTTC
CDR3: CSARSFRAGGVQTQETQYF

V: TRBV29-1
D: -
J: TRBJ2-4
size: -
DNA: TGCAGCGTTGGAGTAGCCCCTCCGGAGGGCATTCAGTACTTC
CDR3: CSVGVAPPEGIQYF

V: TRBV7-9
D: -
J: TRBJ1-2
size: many
DNA: TGTGCCAGCAGCGAAAGGGAGAGTAACTATGGCTACACCTTC
CDR3: CASSERESNYGYTF

V: TRBV11-3
D: -
J: TRBJ2-5
size: many
DNA: TGTGCCAGCAAGGACAGCCCTCAAGAGACCCAGTACTTC
CDR3: CASKDSPQETQYF

V: TRBV7-9
D: TRBD1
J: TRBJ2-1
size: -
DNA: TGTGCCAGCAGCTCGGTGGGACAGGGTCCCCGCAATGAGCAGTTCTTC
CDR3: CASSSVGQGPRNEQFF

V: TRBV4-2
D: -
J: TRBJ1-1
size: -
DNA: TGTGCCAGCAGCCAAGCCGTGACAGGCACCAACACTGAAGCTTTCTTT
CDR3: CASSQAVTGTNTEAFF

V: TRBV6-1
D: -
J: TRBJ1-1
size: few
DNA: TGTGCCAGCTCACTGGGGGCAATAAACACTGAAGCTTTCTTT
CDR3: CASSLGAINTEAFF

V: TRBV6-5
D: -
J: TRBJ2-7
size: many
DNA: TGTGCCAGCAGTTACTCGAGAACCTATCACTACGAGCAGTACTTC
CDR3: CASSYSRTYHYEQYF

V: TRBV20-1
D: -
J: TRBJ2-7
size: many
DNA: TGCAGTGCTAAATTGGACTCCTACGAGCAGTACTTC
CDR3: CSAKLDSYEQYF